This TCR beta chain derives from a study of cytomegalovirus exposure and HLA in healthy donors. Regarding the study as a whole: The study recorded about 150 TCR beta chains that were cytomegalovirus-associated. As a later analysis revealed, the rate of TCR association differed by HLA locus, with DRB1 most and HLA-C fewest. Within an earlier analysis, most TCR beta V segments proved productive either about 87% or about 30% of the time.

Looked up from germline, CDR1 is MNHEY and CDR2 is SMNVEV (reference sequence). Trimming took 5 bases from V and 4 from J; bases not matched to a gene: 4. The CDR3 extends over 14 amino acids. Vbeta (60) and Jbeta (13) primers were used in the PCR. Clones were sequenced by immunoSEQ multiplex PCR, and TCRdb holds only the in-frame ones, with some missing. This sample has about 120,000 clones, with 60% to 75% found just once. About this clone: Its antigen is still unknown.

Sequencing input: PBMCs. The TCR comes from a woman in her thirties or forties in good health and CMV-seropositive. This chain uses TRBV27 with TRBJ2-1; 8 bases fit TRBD2. DNA for the CDR3: TGTGCCAGCAGTACAGCGGGAGCTTACAATGAGCAGTTCTTC. Translation gives CASSTAGAYNEQFF.